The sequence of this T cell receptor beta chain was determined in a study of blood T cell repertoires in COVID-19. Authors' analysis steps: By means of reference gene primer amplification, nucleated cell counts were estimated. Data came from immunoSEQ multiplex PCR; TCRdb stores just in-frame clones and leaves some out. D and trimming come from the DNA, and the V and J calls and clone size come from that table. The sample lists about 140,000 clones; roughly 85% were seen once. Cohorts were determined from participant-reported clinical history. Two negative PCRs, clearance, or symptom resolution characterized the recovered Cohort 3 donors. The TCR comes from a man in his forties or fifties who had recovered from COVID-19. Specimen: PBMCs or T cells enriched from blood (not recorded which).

CDR3 sequence: CASSPTWASNTEAFF. As DNA, the CDR3 is TGTGCCAGCTCACCAACTTGGGCCTCGAACACTGAAGCTTTCTTT. The chain combines TRBV18 with TRBJ1-1; D remains unclear. This CDR3 comprises 15 residues. Per germline, CDR1 KGHSH and CDR2 LQKENI. Trimming pared 2 bases from V and 1 base from J, leaving 11 bases between.